A single sample gave rise to the 8 T cell receptor beta chains below, sequenced in a study of human T cells and chemical hapten exposure. This sample's time point: patch test 3, about 24 weeks after DPC sensitization. Specified treatment: therapeutic diphenylcyclopropenone sensitization with weekly scalp DPC. From the RACE reads, TCRdb called clonotypes with MiXCR, one entry per CDR3 protein. The sample records tens of thousands of distinct CDR3 sequences, roughly a tenth being singletons. The specimen comprised whole blood, sampled in connection with sensitization to the hapten diphenylcyclopropenone (DPC). All receptors come from a woman aged 35 to 49 with alopecia areata. Some clones in this sample may be carry-over from other donors' samples.

This chain joins TRBV28 and TRBJ2-1; 7 nucleotides agree with TRBD1. Trimming took 2 bases from V and 7 from J; bases not matched to a gene: 2. The CDR3 is made up of 13 amino acids. CDR1 and CDR2 from the germline V gene are MDHEN and SYDVKM. CDR3 loop: CASSLRGRNEQFF. The CDR3 coding sequence is TGTGCCAGCAGTTTAAGGGGGCGGAATGAGCAGTTCTTC.

This clonotype was counted a few times. The rearrangement uses TRBV7-6 and TRBJ1-2; no clear D. Germline-derived CDR1 and CDR2 are SGHVS and FNYEAQ. This CDR3 is 13 amino acids long. V was cut by 1 base and J by 2 bases, with 5 bases left in between. The DNA for the CDR3 is TGTGCCAGCAGCTTAGGGGCAAACTATGGCTACACCTTC. Translation gives CASSLGANYGYTF.

This clonotype was seen many times. This chain connects TRBV7-2 to TRBJ1-6; D call uncertain. Looked up from germline, CDR1 is SGHTA and CDR2 is FQGNSA. CDR3 size: 13 residues. The V and J ends lost 0 bases and 13 bases respectively, with 10 bases between them. In DNA, the CDR3 is TGTGCCAGCAGCTTAGCGCAAGGAGTGCCCCTCCACTTT. Translating gives CASSLAQGVPLHF.

In its sample, this clonotype was seen many times. The chain recombines TRBV6-6 with TRBJ2-2; TRBD2 matches 7 bases. Germline V CDR1 and CDR2: MNHNY, SVGAGI (reference sequence). With 7 bases clipped from V and 8 bases from J, the junction kept 10 bases outside the gene matches. The CDR3 has 14 amino acids. The CDR3 sequence: CASTQAGPDGELFF. CDR3 bases: TGTGCCAGCACACAAGCGGGACCCGATGGGGAGCTGTTTTTT.

Only a few counts were recorded for this clonotype. This chain connects TRBV5-1 to TRBJ2-1; 9 nucleotides align to TRBD1. CDR3 length: 17 residues. Germline V gives CDR1 SGHRS, CDR2 YFSETQ. The J segment lost 0 bases and the V segment lost 1 base, leaving 5 bases of the junction unmatched. CDR3: CASSLSQGALSYNEQFF. Here the CDR3 DNA reads TGCGCCAGCAGCTTGTCACAGGGGGCCCTCTCCTACAATGAGCAGTTCTTC.

The rearrangement joins TRBV28 to TRBJ2-2; D is uncertain. The CDR3 contains 10 residues. Trimming left V 11 bases short and J 5 bases short, with 6 bases between. Germline CDR1 and CDR2: MDHEN and SYDVKM. CDR3 sequence reads: CAGFTGELFF. The CDR3 bases are TGTGCCGGATTTACCGGGGAGCTGTTTTTT.

This clonotype appeared many times. The CDR3 loop reads CASSPIRGSTDTQYF. CDR3 in DNA: TGTGCCAGCAGCCCCATCCGGGGAAGCACAGATACGCAGTATTTT. The J gene is TRBJ2-3, the V gene TRBV7-8, with a weak D call TRBD2 (5 bases). With 5 bases removed from V and 0 bases from J, the gap between germline ends came to 12 bases. The CDR3 has 15 residues. Germline-derived CDR1 and CDR2 are SGHVS and FQNEAQ.

The rearrangement joins TRBV4-3 to TRBJ1-6; no firm D call. The CDR3 is made up of 21 amino acids. In germline, CDR1 is LGHNA, CDR2 YSLEER. Trimming removed 1 base from V and 0 bases from J, with 22 bases in between. CDR3: CASSQGLNSGRRSSYNSPLHF. CDR3 bases: TGCGCCAGCAGCCAAGGTCTAAATAGTGGACGGAGGAGCTCCTATAATTCACCCCTCCACTTT.